The 32 T cell receptor beta chains reported below all come from one sample, sequenced in a study of blood T cell repertoires in COVID-19. Profiled with immunoSEQ multiplex PCR; TCRdb holds only in-frame clones, not every one. The data contain roughly 140,000 clones, 75% to 90% of them seen just once; the ten biggest clones take up approximately 2.8%. The source material was peripheral blood. The origin of the receptors is a woman aged 60 to 75 with active COVID-19.

The CDR3 loop reads CASSTLQGPYEQYF. CDR3 DNA: TGTGCCAGCAGTACTTTACAGGGCCCCTACGAGCAGTACTTC. The V call is TRBV28, the J call TRBJ2-7; TRBD1 is a possible D gene (6 bases). Germline-derived CDR1 and CDR2 are MDHEN and SYDVKM. V was cut by 5 bases and J by 2 bases, with 13 bases left in between. CDR3 length: 14 amino acids.

The chain recombines TRBV6-2 or TRBV6-3 with TRBJ2-7; 9 bases fit TRBD1. CDR3 length: 14 residues. Trimming removed 5 bases from V and 3 bases from J; junction bases left unmatched: 5. The germline V gene has CDR1 MNHEY and CDR2 SVGEGT. The CDR3 protein is CASSHPGQGYEQYF. In nucleotides, the CDR3 is TGTGCCAGCAGTCATCCGGGACAGGGCTACGAGCAGTACTTC.

The chain recombines TRBV28 with TRBJ2-1, with D tentatively TRBD2 (5 bases). This CDR3 contains 14 residues. Trimming stripped 3 bases from V and 2 bases from J, with 8 bases between. CDR1 and CDR2 from the germline V gene are MDHEN and SYDVKM. The CDR3 here is CASSFPGTYNEQFF. CDR3 sequence (DNA): TGTGCCAGCAGTTTCCCCGGGACCTACAATGAGCAGTTCTTC.

The chain carries TRBV6-6 and TRBJ2-1; 9 bases fit TRBD2. V lost 8 bases to trimming and J lost 6 bases; unmatched junction nucleotides: 5. Germline lookup yields CDR1 MNHNY and CDR2 SVGAGI (reference sequence). This CDR3 has 13 amino acids. The CDR3 DNA is TGTGCCAGCTGTAGCGGGAGAGGCAATGAGCAGTTCTTC. It encodes CASCSGRGNEQFF.

Written as DNA, the CDR3 is TGTGCCAGCACCACCGGGACTAGCGGGACCGAGCAGTACTTC. It specifies CASTTGTSGTEQYF. V and J are TRBV28 and TRBJ2-7; 13 bases are shared with TRBD2. Germline CDR1 is MDHEN and CDR2 is SYDVKM. The V segment lost 7 bases and the J segment 6 bases; nucleotides outside the gene matches: 6. This CDR3 contains 14 residues.

The gene calls are TRBV27 and TRBJ2-2; the match to TRBD2 covers 10 bases. Germline V gene lookup returns CDR1 MNHEY and CDR2 SMNVEV (reference sequence). The CDR3 runs 16 residues. J was trimmed by 1 base and V by 4 bases; bases with no gene match: 3. CDR3 nucleotides: TGTGCCAGCAGTTCACTAGCGGGATTGAACACCGGGGAGCTGTTTTTT. This gives the protein CASSSLAGLNTGELFF.

This rearrangement joins TRBV6-2 or TRBV6-3 to TRBJ2-2; D call uncertain. The CDR3 runs 16 residues. V was pared by 0 bases and J by 5 bases, with 13 bases between. The germline CDR1 and CDR2 sequences are MNHEY and SVGEGT. CDR3 amino acids: CASSYSTGLLTGELFF. The CDR3 bases are TGTGCCAGCAGTTACTCAACCGGGTTATTGACCGGGGAGCTGTTTTTT.

V usage is TRBV14 and J usage is TRBJ2-7, with D unclear. The CDR3 runs 15 residues. The V and J ends lost 0 bases and 2 bases respectively, with 11 bases between them. Per the germline V gene, CDR1 is SGHDN and CDR2 is FVKESK. CDR3 sequence (DNA): TGTGCCAGCAGCCAAGATTCAGGCTACCCCTACGAGCAGTACTTC. Its translation is CASSQDSGYPYEQYF.

J is TRBJ1-4 and V is TRBV27; 7 bases fit TRBD1. The CDR3 loop spans 13 amino acids. The trim removed 4 bases at V and 8 bases at J, leaving 4 bases unmatched. Germline lookup yields CDR1 MNHEY and CDR2 SMNVEV (reference sequence). CDR3 loop: CASSSGTVEKLFF. In nucleotides, the CDR3 is TGTGCCAGCAGTTCGGGGACAGTCGAAAAACTGTTTTTT.

This rearrangement joins TRBV7-2 to TRBJ2-2, with TRBD2 as a possible D gene (5 bases). The length of the CDR3 is 15 residues. V was trimmed by 5 bases and J by 4 bases, leaving 14 bases between them. Looked up from germline, CDR1 is SGHTA and CDR2 is FQGNSA. CDR3 sequence (DNA): TGTGCCAGCAGCAAGGTGGGAGAGAGCACCGGGGAGCTGTTTTTT. Protein: CASSKVGESTGELFF.

The V gene is TRBV19, the J gene TRBJ2-1, with 8 positions matching TRBD2. CDR1 and CDR2 from the germline V gene are LNHDA and SQIVND (reference sequence). This CDR3 spans 14 amino acids. Trimming cost V 2 bases and J 9 bases; bases outside gene matches: 6. The CDR3 DNA reads as TGTGCCAGTAGTATACGGGCGGGAGGCCGTGAGCAGTTCTTC. Its protein product is CASSIRAGGREQFF.

V is TRBV7-2 and J is TRBJ2-7; 10 bases match TRBD2. CDR1 is SGHTA and CDR2 is FQGNSA in the germline V gene. CDR3 length: 14 residues. Losses at the gene ends were 5 bases for V and 5 bases for J; bases not matched to a gene: 6. The CDR3 nucleotides are TGTGCCAGCAGCCTTGGGACTAGCGCCCACGAGCAGTACTTC. The encoded protein is CASSLGTSAHEQYF.

The CDR3 sequence: CASSYPGQGSYEQYF. The CDR3 DNA reads TGTGCCAGCAGTTACCCCGGACAGGGTTCCTACGAGCAGTACTTC. The rearrangement links TRBV6-6 to TRBJ2-7; 8 bases align to TRBD1. The trim removed 2 bases at V and 1 base at J, leaving 4 bases unmatched. The CDR3 loop spans 15 amino acids. The germline CDR1 and CDR2 sequences are MNHNY and SVGAGI (reference sequence).

J is TRBJ1-1 and V is TRBV5-6; 8 nucleotides line up with TRBD1. After removal of 1 base from V and 6 bases from J, the junction contained 5 bases not matched to a gene. The CDR3 consists of 14 residues. The germline V gene has CDR1 SGHDT and CDR2 YYEEEE. The CDR3: CASSLRQGIPEAFF. For the CDR3, the DNA is TGTGCCAGCAGCTTGCGACAGGGGATACCTGAAGCTTTCTTT. Variable domain in full (rest from reference TRBV5-6 and TRBJ1-1): DAGVTQSPTHLIKTRGQQVTLRCSPKSGHDTVSWYQQALGQGPQFIFQYYEEEERQRGNFPDRFSGHQFPNYSSELNVNALLLGDSALYLCASSLRQGIPEAFFGQGTRLTVV.

CDR3 amino acids: CASSLPGYGYTF. The CDR3 DNA sequence: TGTGCCAGCAGCCTTCCAGGGTATGGCTACACCTTC. The genes are TRBV28 and TRBJ1-2; D may be TRBD1 (5 bases). There are 12 residues in the CDR3. V was clipped by 6 bases and J by 5 bases, with 10 bases between them. Germline V gene lookup returns CDR1 MDHEN and CDR2 SYDVKM.

The chain carries TRBV18 and TRBJ2-1, with D perhaps matching TRBD1 (6 bases). The CDR3 sequence is 17 residues long. Germline loops: CDR1 KGHSH, CDR2 LQKENI. Trimming removed 3 bases from V and 5 bases from J, with 20 bases in between. The CDR3 coding sequence is TGTGCCAGCTCACCTCCCTTCACTTTGACAGGAAACAATGAGCAGTTCTTC. This encodes CASSPPFTLTGNNEQFF.

The chain employs TRBV7-6 and TRBJ2-5, with TRBD1 identical over 8 bases. The CDR3 spans 15 residues. Losses at the gene ends were 4 bases for V and 0 bases for J; bases not matched to a gene: 4. CDR1 and CDR2 from the germline V gene are SGHVS and FNYEAQ. The CDR3 reads CASSSNRGNQETQYF. The CDR3 DNA follows: TGTGCCAGCAGCTCCAACAGGGGGAACCAAGAGACCCAGTACTTC.

This clone has a handful of counts. The chain couples TRBV2 to TRBJ1-5; D may be TRBD1 (5 bases). The germline V and J ends were trimmed by 5 bases and 0 bases, with 11 bases remaining between them. The CDR3 spans 15 residues. Germline V gives CDR1 SNHLY, CDR2 FYNNEI. The CDR3: CASSRGTHSNQPQHF. The CDR3, as DNA: TGTGCCAGCAGTAGGGGCACCCATAGCAATCAGCCCCAGCATTTT.

The chain links TRBV5-5 to TRBJ1-1, with D maybe TRBD1 (6 bases). This CDR3 is 13 amino acids long. From germline, CDR1 is SGHKS and CDR2 YYEKEE (reference sequence). Deletions cut 3 bases from V and 7 bases from J, with 13 bases between. CDR3 bases: TGTGCCAGCAGCTCGGTACAGGGTAATGAAGCTTTCTTT. Protein: CASSSVQGNEAFF.

The V gene is TRBV6-4, the J gene TRBJ1-1; the D gene is possibly TRBD1 (5 bases). This CDR3 contains 15 residues. Germline CDR1 reads MRHNA; CDR2 reads SNTAGT. V was clipped by 9 bases and J by 5 bases, with 22 bases between them. CDR3 nucleotides: TGTGCCAGTGCTCCCCGCTCGGGCAGGGCTACTGAAGCTTTCTTT. It codes for CASAPRSGRATEAFF.

The V and J genes are TRBV5-6 and TRBJ1-2; D possibly corresponds to TRBD1 (6 bases). Germline V gene sequence: CDR1 SGHDT, CDR2 YYEEEE. Trimming stripped 0 bases from V and 4 bases from J, with 10 bases between. The CDR3 is 14 residues long. CDR3 sequence reads: CASSLDRAIYGYTF. The DNA for the CDR3 is TGTGCCAGCAGCTTGGACAGGGCCATCTATGGCTACACCTTC.

The chain joins TRBV7-8 to TRBJ2-3; unclear D gene. Germline assignment: CDR1 SGHVS and CDR2 FQNEAQ. V lost 5 bases, J lost 1 base, and 10 bases lay in between. The CDR3 covers 14 residues. CDR3 coding DNA: TGTGCCAGCAGCCCCTACCGCGGCACAGATACGCAGTATTTT. Translation gives CASSPYRGTDTQYF. Complete variable domain (other parts from reference TRBV7-8 and TRBJ2-3): GAGVSQSPRYKVAKRGQDVALRCDPISGHVSLFWYQQALGQGPEFLTYFQNEAQLDKSGLPSDRFFAERPEGSVSTLKIQRTQQEDSAVYLCASSPYRGTDTQYFGPGTRLTVL.

The chain joins TRBV4-1 to TRBJ2-1, with 8 positions matching TRBD2. After removal of 1 base from V and 9 bases from J, the junction contained 11 bases not matched to a gene. CDR1 and CDR2 (germline): MGHRA, YSYEKL. The CDR3 length is 16 residues. The CDR3, as DNA: TGCGCCAGCAGCCAAGCAATGACGGGAGGGAATGGTGAGCAGTTCTTC. Translating gives CASSQAMTGGNGEQFF.

The gene calls are TRBV12-3 or TRBV12-4 and TRBJ1-4, with D tentatively TRBD1 (6 bases). V lost 7 bases and J lost 10, with 16 bases in between. This CDR3 spans 13 amino acids. In DNA, the CDR3 is TGTGCCAGCACTAAGGACAGATATGGAAAACTGTTTTTT. Residues: CASTKDRYGKLFF.

The chain links TRBV25-1 to TRBJ2-7; perhaps TRBD2 as D (5 bases). V was trimmed by 5 bases and J by 7 bases, leaving 18 bases between them. The CDR3 loop spans 14 amino acids. Germline V gives CDR1 MGHDK, CDR2 SYGVNS. CDR3 sequence (DNA): TGTGCCAGCAGTCAGACGGGATTACTCCAGGAGCAGTACTTC. This gives the protein CASSQTGLLQEQYF.

The chain links TRBV7-2 to TRBJ2-2; 7 bases line up with TRBD2. The CDR3 runs to 16 residues. V trimming: 2 bases; J trimming: 8 bases; junction bases outside the gene matches: 11. CDR1 is SGHTA and CDR2 is FQGNSA in the germline V gene. The CDR3 bases are TGTGCCAGCAGCTTAAACGGGAGGCGACTAGGGGGGGAGCTGTTTTTT. It translates to CASSLNGRRLGGELFF.

V gene TRBV7-2 combines with J gene TRBJ1-5, with TRBD1 matching over 7 bases. J was trimmed by 5 bases and V by 5 bases; bases with no gene match: 9. Germline V gene sequence: CDR1 SGHTA, CDR2 FQGNSA. CDR3 length equals 15 residues. For the CDR3, the DNA is TGTGCCAGCAGCCTCCAGGGACAGACCTATCAGCCCCAGCATTTT. It codes for CASSLQGQTYQPQHF.

DNA of the CDR3: TGTGCCAGCAGTTACTCATCAGGGAATCAGCCCCAGCATTTT. Its translation: CASSYSSGNQPQHF. The J gene is TRBJ1-5, the V gene TRBV6-5; D possibly corresponds to TRBD1 (5 bases). The CDR3 has 14 residues. Germline lookup yields CDR1 MNHEY and CDR2 SVGAGI. V was clipped by 0 bases and J by 4 bases, with 7 bases between them.

In DNA form, the CDR3 reads TGTGCCAGCAGTCCCGTGAGGGGGCTCTACAATGAGCAGTTCTTC. Amino acid sequence: CASSPVRGLYNEQFF. The rearrangement uses TRBV6-2 or TRBV6-3 and TRBJ2-1; 7 bases line up with TRBD1. This CDR3 has 15 residues. CDR1 and CDR2 (germline): MNHEY, SVGEGT. The junction had 7 bases not matched to a gene; V was cut back by 5 bases and J by 3 bases.

This clone was counted a few times. The rearrangement joins TRBV28 to TRBJ2-5; 10 positions match TRBD2. Trimming cost V 2 bases and J 0 bases; bases outside gene matches: 12. This CDR3 has 19 residues. From germline, CDR1 is MDHEN and CDR2 SYDVKM. CDR3 sequence reads: CASSLLSPSSGSHQETQYF. The CDR3, as DNA: TGTGCCAGCAGTTTACTTTCCCCCTCTAGCGGGAGCCACCAAGAGACCCAGTACTTC.

The rearrangement links TRBV19 to TRBJ2-3; weak D call: TRBD2 (5 bases). CDR3 length equals 16 residues. With 1 base removed from V and 0 bases from J, the gap between germline ends came to 11 bases. CDR1 LNHDA and CDR2 SQIVND come from the germline V gene (reference sequence). CDR3 in amino acids: CASSIGEWRSTDTQYF. CDR3 sequence (DNA): TGTGCCAGTAGTATAGGGGAGTGGAGAAGCACAGATACGCAGTATTTT. Combining the CDR3 with reference TRBV19 and TRBJ2-3 gives the whole variable domain DGGITQSPKYLFRKEGQNVTLSCEQNLNHDAMYWYRQDPGQGLRLIYYSQIVNDFQKGDIAEGYSVSREKKESFPLTVTSAQKNPTAFYLCASSIGEWRSTDTQYFGPGTRLTVL.

The chain carries TRBV27 and TRBJ2-7, with 11 bases matching TRBD1. The CDR3 totals 15 residues. The V gene end was trimmed by 6 bases and the J gene end by 4 bases; junction bases not matched to a gene: 8. Germline V gene data show CDR1 as MNHEY and CDR2 as SMNVEV (reference sequence). CDR3 sequence: CASSPRTGGGYEQYF. Here the CDR3 DNA reads TGTGCCAGCAGCCCGAGGACAGGGGGCGGGTACGAGCAGTACTTC.